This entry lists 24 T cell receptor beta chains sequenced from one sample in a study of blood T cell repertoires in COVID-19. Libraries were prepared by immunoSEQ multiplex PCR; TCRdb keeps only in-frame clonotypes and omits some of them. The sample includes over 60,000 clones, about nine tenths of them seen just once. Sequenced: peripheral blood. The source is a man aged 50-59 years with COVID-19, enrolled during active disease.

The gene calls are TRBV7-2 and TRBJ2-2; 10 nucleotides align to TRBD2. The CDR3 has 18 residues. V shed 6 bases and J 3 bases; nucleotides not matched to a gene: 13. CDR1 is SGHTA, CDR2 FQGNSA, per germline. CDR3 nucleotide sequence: TGTGCCAGCAGTTCCTATAATCTAGCGGGAGTTCACACCGGGGAGCTGTTTTTT. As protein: CASSSYNLAGVHTGELFF.

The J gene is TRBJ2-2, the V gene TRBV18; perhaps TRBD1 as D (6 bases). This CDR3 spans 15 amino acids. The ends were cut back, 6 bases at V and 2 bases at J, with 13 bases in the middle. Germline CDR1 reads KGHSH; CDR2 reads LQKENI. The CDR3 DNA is TGTGCCAGCTCCCGATCGACAGGAAACACCGGGGAGCTGTTTTTT. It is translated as CASSRSTGNTGELFF.

The CDR3 spells CASSRVSGGNQPQHF. The CDR3 region has the DNA TGTGCCAGCAGCCGCGTGTCAGGGGGCAATCAGCCCCAGCATTTT. The chain employs TRBV6-2 or TRBV6-3 and TRBJ1-5; D is perhaps TRBD1 (6 bases). This CDR3 has 15 amino acids. V was shortened by 6 bases and J by 2 bases, with 14 bases between the two germline ends. Germline V CDR1 and CDR2: MNHEY, SVGEGT.

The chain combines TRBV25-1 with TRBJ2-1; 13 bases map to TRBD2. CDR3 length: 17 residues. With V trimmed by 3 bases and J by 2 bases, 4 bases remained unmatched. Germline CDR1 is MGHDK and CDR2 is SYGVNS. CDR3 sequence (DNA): TGTGCCAGCAGTGAGCGAACTAGCGGGAGGGCCTACAATGAGCAGTTCTTC. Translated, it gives CASSERTSGRAYNEQFF.

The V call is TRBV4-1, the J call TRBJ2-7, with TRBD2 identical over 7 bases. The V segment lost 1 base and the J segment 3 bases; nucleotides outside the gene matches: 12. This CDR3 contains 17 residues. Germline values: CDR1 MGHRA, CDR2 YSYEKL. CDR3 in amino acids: CASSQGRTSGIFYEQYF. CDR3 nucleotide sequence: TGCGCCAGCAGCCAAGGCCGCACAAGCGGGATATTCTACGAGCAGTACTTC.

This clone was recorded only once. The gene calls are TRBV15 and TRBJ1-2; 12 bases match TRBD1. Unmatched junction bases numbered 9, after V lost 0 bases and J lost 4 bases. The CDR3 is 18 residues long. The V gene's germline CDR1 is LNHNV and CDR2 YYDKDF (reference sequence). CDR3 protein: CATSRDLGTGGVAYGYTF. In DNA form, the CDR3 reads TGTGCCACCAGCAGAGATTTAGGGACAGGGGGCGTTGCCTATGGCTACACCTTC.

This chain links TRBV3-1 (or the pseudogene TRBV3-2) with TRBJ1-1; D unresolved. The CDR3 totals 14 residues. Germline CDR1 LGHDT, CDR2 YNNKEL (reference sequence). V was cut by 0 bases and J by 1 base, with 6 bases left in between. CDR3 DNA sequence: TGTGCCAGCAGCCAAGATGTCGGGAACACTGAAGCTTTCTTT. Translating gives CASSQDVGNTEAFF.

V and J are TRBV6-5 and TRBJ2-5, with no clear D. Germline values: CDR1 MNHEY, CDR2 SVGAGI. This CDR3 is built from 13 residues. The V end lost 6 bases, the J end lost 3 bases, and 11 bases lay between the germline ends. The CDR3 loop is CASSSPLKETQYF. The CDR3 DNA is TGTGCCAGCAGCTCGCCGCTAAAAGAGACCCAGTACTTC.

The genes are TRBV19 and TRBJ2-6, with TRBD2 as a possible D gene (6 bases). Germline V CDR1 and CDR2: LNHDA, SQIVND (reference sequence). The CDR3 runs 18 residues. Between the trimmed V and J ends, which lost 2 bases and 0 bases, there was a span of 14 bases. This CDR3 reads CASSIKLAPSSGANVLTF. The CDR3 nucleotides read TGTGCCAGTAGTATAAAACTAGCACCTTCCTCTGGGGCCAACGTCCTGACTTTC.

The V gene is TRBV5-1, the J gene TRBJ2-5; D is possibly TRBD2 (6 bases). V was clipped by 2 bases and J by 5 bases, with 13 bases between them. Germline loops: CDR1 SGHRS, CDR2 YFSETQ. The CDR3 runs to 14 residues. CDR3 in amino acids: CASSFPGVAETQYF. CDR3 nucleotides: TGCGCCAGCAGCTTTCCGGGAGTTGCGGAGACCCAGTACTTC.

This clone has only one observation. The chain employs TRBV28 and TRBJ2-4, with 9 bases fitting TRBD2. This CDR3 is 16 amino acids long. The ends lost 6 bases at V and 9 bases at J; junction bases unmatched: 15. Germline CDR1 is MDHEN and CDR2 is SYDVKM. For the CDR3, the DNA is TGTGCCAGCAGCTCTGGGGTTAGCGGGAGTGTGGGCATTCAGTACTTC. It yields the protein CASSSGVSGSVGIQYF.

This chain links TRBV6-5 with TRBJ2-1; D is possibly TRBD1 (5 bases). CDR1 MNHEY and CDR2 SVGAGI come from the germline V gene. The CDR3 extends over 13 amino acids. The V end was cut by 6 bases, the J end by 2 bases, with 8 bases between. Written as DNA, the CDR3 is TGTGCCAGCAGAACGGACACCTACAATGAGCAGTTCTTC. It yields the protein CASRTDTYNEQFF.

CDR3 protein: CASSQDSTGGSGTQYF. The CDR3 DNA follows: TGCGCCAGCAGCCAAGATTCGACAGGGGGCTCAGGGACCCAGTACTTC. V usage is TRBV4-3 and J usage is TRBJ2-5; 10 nucleotides match TRBD1. Looked up from germline, CDR1 is LGHNA and CDR2 is YSLEER. This CDR3 is built from 16 residues. The junction had 8 bases not matched to a gene; V was cut back by 0 bases and J by 7 bases.

CDR3 in amino acids: CASSLGQGASEKLFF. In DNA, the CDR3 is TGCGCCAGCAGCCTAGGACAGGGGGCCAGTGAAAAACTGTTTTTT. This chain joins TRBV5-1 and TRBJ1-4; TRBD1 agrees at 11 bases. Germline CDR1 and CDR2: SGHRS and YFSETQ. This CDR3 comprises 15 residues. The V segment lost 4 bases and the J segment 7 bases; nucleotides outside the gene matches: 6.

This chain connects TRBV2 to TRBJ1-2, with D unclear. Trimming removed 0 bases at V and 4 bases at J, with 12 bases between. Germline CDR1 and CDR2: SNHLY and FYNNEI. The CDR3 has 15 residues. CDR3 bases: TGTGCCAGCAGTGAAGCTGGATCAGGTGTCTATGGCTACACCTTC. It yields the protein CASSEAGSGVYGYTF.

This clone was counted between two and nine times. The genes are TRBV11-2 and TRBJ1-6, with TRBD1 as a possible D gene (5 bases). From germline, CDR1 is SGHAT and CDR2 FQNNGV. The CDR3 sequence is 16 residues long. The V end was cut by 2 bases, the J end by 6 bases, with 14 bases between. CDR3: CASSLNWQGPNSPLHF. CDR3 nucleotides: TGTGCCAGCAGCTTAAATTGGCAGGGCCCTAATTCACCCCTCCACTTT.

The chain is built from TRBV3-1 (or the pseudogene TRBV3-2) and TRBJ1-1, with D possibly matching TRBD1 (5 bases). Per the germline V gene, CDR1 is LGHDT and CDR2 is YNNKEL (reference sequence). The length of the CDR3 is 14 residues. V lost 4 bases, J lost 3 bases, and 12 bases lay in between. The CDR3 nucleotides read TGTGCCAGCAGCCTGTTAGGGGCTGACACTGAAGCTTTCTTT. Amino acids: CASSLLGADTEAFF.

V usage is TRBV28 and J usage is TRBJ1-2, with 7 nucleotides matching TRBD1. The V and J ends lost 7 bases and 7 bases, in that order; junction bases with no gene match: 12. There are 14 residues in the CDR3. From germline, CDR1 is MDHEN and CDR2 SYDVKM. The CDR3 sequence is CASKPGQTSVGYTF. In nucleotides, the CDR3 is TGTGCCAGCAAACCGGGACAGACGTCCGTTGGCTACACCTTC.

Here the CDR3 reads CASSLGTVNQPQHF. The CDR3 DNA sequence: TGTGCCAGCAGCTTAGGGACAGTCAATCAGCCCCAGCATTTT. The J gene is TRBJ1-5, the V gene TRBV7-9; perhaps TRBD1 as D (6 bases). Germline CDR1 and CDR2: SEHNR and FQNEAQ (reference sequence). Trimming removed 1 base from V and 3 bases from J, with 7 bases in between. CDR3 length: 14 amino acids.

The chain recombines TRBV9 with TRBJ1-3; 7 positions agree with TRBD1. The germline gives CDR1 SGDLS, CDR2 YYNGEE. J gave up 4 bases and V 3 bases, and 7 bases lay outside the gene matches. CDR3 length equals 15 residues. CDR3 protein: CASSARQGMGNTIYF. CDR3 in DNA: TGTGCCAGCAGCGCCAGACAGGGAATGGGAAACACCATATATTTT.

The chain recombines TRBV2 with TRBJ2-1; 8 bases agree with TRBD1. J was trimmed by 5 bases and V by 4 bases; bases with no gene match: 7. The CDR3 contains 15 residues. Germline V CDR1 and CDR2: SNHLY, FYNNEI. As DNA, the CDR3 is TGTGCCAGCAGTGTAGGGACAGGCCAACACAATGAGCAGTTCTTC. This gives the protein CASSVGTGQHNEQFF.

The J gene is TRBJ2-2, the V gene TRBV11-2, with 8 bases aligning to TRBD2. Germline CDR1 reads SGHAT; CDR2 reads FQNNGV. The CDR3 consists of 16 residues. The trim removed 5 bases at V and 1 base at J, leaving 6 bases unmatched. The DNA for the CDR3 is TGTGCCAGCAGCGTTTTGGCGGGGGGGAACACCGGGGAGCTGTTTTTT. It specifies CASSVLAGGNTGELFF.

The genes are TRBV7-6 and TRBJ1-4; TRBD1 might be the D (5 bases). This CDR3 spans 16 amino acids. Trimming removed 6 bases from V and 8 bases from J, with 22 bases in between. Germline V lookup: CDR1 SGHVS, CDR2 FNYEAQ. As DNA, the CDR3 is TGTGCCAGCAGTCAAATTACCGGGACGGCGGGGGAAAAACTGTTTTTT. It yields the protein CASSQITGTAGEKLFF.

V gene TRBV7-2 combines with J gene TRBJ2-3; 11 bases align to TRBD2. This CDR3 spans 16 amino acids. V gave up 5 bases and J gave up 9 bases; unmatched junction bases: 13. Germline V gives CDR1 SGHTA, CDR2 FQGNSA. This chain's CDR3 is CASSPRGLAVGATQYF. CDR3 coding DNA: TGTGCCAGCAGCCCTAGGGGACTAGCGGTAGGCGCAACGCAGTATTTT.